This T cell receptor (beta chain) was identified during a study of control samples from healthy donors and cancer patients. Clones were read by immunoSEQ multiplex PCR, and TCRdb kept only the in-frame ones, dropping some. The sample holds some 56,000 clones, around 95% seen once. Germline V lookup: CDR1 LNHDA, CDR2 SQIVND (reference sequence). The CDR3 has 13 residues. Trimming took off 5 bases at V and 8 bases at J, with 15 bases between the two ends. Sequenced material: blood. The TCR was taken from a man aged 25-40 years in good health. The genes are TRBV19 and TRBJ1-2; no firm D call. The CDR3 DNA reads TGTGCCAGTAGTGAGGCGCCGGTCGGCGGCTACACCTTC. Encoded protein: CASSEAPVGGYTF.